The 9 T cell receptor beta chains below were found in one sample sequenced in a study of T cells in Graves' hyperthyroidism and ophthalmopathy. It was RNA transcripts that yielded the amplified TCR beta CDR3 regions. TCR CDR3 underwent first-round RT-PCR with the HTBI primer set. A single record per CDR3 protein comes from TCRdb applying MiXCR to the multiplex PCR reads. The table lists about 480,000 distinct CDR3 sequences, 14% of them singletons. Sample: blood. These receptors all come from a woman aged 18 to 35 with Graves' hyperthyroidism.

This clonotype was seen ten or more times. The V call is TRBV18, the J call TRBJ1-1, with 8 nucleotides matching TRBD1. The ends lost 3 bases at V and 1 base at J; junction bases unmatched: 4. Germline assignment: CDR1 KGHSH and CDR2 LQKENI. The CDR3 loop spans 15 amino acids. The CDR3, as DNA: TGTGCCAGCTCACCTTCCGGGACAGGGAACACTGAAGCTTTCTTT. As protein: CASSPSGTGNTEAFF.

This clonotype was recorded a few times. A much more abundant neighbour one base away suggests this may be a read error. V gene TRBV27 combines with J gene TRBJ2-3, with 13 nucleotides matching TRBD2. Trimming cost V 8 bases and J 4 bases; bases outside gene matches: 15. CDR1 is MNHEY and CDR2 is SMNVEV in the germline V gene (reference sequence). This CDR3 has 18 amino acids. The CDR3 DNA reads TGTGCCAGCGCCCAACTAGCGGGAGGGCCAATTCCCCCAGATACGCAGTATTTT. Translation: CASAQLAGGPIPPDTQYF.

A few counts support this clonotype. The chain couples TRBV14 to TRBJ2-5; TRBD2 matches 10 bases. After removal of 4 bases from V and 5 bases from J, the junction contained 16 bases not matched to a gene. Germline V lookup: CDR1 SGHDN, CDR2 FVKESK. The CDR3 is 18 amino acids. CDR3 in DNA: TGTGCCAGCAGCCCCTGGGTTCTTAGCGGGAGGTCGAAGGAGACCCAGTACTTC. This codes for CASSPWVLSGRSKETQYF.

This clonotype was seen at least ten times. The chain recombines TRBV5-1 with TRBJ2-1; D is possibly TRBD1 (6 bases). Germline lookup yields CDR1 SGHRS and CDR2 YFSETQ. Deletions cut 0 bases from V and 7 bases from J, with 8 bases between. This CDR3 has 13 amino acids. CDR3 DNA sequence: TGCGCCAGCAGCTTGGATCAGGGGAATGAGCAGTTCTTC. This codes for CASSLDQGNEQFF.

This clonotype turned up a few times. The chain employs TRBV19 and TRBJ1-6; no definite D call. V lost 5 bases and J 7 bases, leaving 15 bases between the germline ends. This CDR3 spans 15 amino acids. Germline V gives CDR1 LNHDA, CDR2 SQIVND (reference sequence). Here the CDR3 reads CASSWVDFLNSPLHF. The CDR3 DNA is TGTGCCAGTAGTTGGGTCGATTTTCTGAATTCACCCCTCCACTTT.

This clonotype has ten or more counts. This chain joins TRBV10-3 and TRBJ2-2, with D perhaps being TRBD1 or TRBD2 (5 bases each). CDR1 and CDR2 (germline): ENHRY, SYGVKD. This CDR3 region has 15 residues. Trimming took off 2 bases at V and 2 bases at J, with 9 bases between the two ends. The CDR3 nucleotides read TGTGCCATCAGTGAGGGGGGAAGTAACACCGGGGAGCTGTTTTTT. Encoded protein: CAISEGGSNTGELFF.

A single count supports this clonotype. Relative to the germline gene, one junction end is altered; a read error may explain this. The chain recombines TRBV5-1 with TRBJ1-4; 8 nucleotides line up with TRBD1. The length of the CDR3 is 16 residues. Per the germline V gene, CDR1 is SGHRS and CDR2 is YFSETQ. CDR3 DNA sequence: TGCGCCAACAGCTTGTGGACAGGGACAACTAATGAAAAACTGTTTTTT. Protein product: CANSLWTGTTNEKLFF.

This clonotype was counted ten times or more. CDR3 DNA sequence: TGTGCTAGTGGTTTGCGGCGGCAAGAGACCCAGTACTTC. It specifies CASGLRRQETQYF. The chain carries TRBV12-5 and TRBJ2-5; no clear D. The CDR3 is made up of 13 amino acids. Deletions cut 2 bases from V and 2 bases from J, with 6 bases between. CDR1 and CDR2 from the germline V gene are LGHNT and FRNRAP.

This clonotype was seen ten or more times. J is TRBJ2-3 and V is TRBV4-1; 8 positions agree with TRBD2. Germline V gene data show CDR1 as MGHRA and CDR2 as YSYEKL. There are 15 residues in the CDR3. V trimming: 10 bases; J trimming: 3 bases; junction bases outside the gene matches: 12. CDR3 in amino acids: CATKPGLEATDTQYF. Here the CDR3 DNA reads TGCGCCACTAAACCGGGACTAGAGGCGACAGATACGCAGTATTTT.